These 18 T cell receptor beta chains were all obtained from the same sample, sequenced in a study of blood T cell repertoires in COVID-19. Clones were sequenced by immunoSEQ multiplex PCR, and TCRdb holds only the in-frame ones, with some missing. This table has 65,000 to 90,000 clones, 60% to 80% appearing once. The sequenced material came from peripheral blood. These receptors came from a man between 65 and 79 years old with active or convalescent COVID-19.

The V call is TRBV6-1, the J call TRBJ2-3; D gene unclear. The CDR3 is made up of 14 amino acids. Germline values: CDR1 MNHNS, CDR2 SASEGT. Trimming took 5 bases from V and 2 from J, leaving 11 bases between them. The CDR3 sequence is CASSYRRNTDTQYF. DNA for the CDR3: TGTGCCAGCAGTTATAGGCGGAACACAGATACGCAGTATTTT.

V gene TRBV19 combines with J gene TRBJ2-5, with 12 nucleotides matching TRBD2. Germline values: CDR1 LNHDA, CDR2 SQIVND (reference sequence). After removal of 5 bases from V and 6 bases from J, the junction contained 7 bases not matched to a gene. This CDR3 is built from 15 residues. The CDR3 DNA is TGTGCCAGTAGTCCGACTAGCGGGGGCGGACAGACCCAGTACTTC. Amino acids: CASSPTSGGGQTQYF.

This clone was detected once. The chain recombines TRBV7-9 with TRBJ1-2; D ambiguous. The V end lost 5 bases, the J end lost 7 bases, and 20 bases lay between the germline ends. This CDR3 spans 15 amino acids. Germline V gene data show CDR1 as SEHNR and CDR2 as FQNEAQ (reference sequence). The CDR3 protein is CASSLPNAQVTGYTF. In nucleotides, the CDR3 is TGTGCCAGCAGCCTCCCCAACGCCCAGGTAACTGGCTACACCTTC.

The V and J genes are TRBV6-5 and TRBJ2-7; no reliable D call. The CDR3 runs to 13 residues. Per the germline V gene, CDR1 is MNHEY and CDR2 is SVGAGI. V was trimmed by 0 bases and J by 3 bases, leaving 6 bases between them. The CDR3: CASSYSTGYEQYF. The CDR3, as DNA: TGTGCCAGCAGTTACTCGACTGGCTACGAGCAGTACTTC.

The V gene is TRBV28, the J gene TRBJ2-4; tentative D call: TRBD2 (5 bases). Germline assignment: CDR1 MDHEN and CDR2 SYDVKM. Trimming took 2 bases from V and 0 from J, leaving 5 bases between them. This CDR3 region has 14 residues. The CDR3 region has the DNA TGTGCCAGCAGTTTAGGAGGAGCCAAAAACATTCAGTACTTC. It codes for CASSLGGAKNIQYF.

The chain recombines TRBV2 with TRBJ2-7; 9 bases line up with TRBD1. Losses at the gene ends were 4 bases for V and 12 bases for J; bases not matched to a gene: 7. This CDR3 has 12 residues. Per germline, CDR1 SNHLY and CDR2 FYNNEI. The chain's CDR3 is CASSGSGTGLYF. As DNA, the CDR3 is TGTGCCAGCAGTGGGTCCGGGACAGGGTTGTACTTC.

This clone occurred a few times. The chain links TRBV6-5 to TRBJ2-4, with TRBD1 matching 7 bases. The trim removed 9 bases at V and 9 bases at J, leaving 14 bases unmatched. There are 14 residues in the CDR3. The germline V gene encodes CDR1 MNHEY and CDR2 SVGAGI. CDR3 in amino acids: CASVRDSGMGIQYF. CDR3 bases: TGTGCCAGTGTCCGGGACAGTGGAATGGGCATTCAGTACTTC.

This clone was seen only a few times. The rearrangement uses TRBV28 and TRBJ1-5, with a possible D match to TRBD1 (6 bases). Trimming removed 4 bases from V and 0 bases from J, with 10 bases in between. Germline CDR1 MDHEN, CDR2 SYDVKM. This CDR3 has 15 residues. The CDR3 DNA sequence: TGTGCCAGCAGTTCCCCGACAGGTAGCAATCAGCCCCAGCATTTT. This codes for CASSSPTGSNQPQHF.

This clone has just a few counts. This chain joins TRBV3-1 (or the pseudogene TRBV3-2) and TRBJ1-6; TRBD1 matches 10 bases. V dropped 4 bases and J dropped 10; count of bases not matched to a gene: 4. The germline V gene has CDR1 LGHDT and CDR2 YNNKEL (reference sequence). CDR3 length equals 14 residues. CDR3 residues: CASSPTGGPSPLHF. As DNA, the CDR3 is TGTGCCAGCAGCCCGACAGGGGGCCCCTCACCCCTCCACTTT.

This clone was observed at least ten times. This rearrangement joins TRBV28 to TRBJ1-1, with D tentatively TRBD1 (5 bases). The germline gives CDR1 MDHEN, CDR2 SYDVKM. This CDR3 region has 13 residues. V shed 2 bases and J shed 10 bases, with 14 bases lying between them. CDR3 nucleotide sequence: TGTGCCAGCAGTTTAGAGTTAACAGGTGTAGCTTTCTTT. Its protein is CASSLELTGVAFF. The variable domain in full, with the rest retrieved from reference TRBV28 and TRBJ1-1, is DVKVTQSSRYLVKRTGEKVFLECVQDMDHENMFWYRQDPGLGLRLIYFSYDVKMKEKGDIPEGYSVSREKKERFSLILESASTNQTSMYLCASSLELTGVAFFGQGTRLTVV.

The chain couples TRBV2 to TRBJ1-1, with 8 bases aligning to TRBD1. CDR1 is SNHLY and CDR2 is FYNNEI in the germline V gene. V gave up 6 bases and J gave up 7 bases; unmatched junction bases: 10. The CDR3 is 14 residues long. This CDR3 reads CASRVQGQVDEAFF. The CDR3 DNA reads TGTGCCAGCAGGGTACAGGGACAGGTAGATGAAGCTTTCTTT.

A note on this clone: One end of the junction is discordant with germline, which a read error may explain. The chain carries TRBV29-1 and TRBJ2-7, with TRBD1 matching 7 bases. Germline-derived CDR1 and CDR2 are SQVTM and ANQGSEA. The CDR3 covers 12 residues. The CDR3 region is CSGGTASYEQYF. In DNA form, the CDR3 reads TGCAGCGGTGGGACAGCATCCTATGAGCAGTACTTC.

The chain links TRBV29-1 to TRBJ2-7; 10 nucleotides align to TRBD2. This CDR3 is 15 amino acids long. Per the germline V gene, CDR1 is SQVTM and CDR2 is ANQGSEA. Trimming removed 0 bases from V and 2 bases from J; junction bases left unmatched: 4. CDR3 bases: TGCAGCGTTGAAGATCCAGCGGGGGGGCCCTACGAGCAGTACTTC. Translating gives CSVEDPAGGPYEQYF.

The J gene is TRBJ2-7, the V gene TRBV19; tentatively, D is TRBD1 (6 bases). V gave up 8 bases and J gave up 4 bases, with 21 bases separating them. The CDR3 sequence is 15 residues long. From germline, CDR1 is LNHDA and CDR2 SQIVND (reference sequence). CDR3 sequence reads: CASSPQQGEGYEQYF. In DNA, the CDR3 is TGTGCCAGTTCCCCTCAACAGGGAGAGGGGTACGAGCAGTACTTC.

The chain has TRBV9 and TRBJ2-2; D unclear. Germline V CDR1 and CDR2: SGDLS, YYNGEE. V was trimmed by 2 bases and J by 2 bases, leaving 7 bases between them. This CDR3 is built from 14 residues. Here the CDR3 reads CASSVPPNTGELFF. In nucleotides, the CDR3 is TGTGCCAGCAGCGTCCCTCCCAACACCGGGGAGCTGTTTTTT.

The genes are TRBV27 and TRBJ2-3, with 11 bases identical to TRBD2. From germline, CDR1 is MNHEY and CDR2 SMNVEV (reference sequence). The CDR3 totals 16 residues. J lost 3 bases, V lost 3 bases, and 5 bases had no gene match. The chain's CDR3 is CASSFISGGGTDTQYF. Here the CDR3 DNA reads TGTGCCAGCAGTTTCATTAGCGGGGGGGGGACAGATACGCAGTATTTT.

The CDR3 DNA reads TGTGCCTGGGAGGGGGGGCATACTGAAGCTTTCTTT. Encoded protein: CAWEGGHTEAFF. This sequence joins TRBV30 and TRBJ1-1; TRBD1 might be the D (6 bases). The V end lost 5 bases, the J end lost 5 bases, and 12 bases lay between the germline ends. Germline values: CDR1 GTSNPN, CDR2 SVGIG (reference sequence). CDR3 length: 12 amino acids. The full variable domain, in which reference TRBV30 and TRBJ1-1 provide the parts outside the CDR3, is SQTIHQWPATLVQPVGSPLSLECTVEGTSNPNLYWYRQAAGRGLQLLFYSVGIGQISSEVPQNLSASRPQDRQFILSSKKLLLSDSGFYLCAWEGGHTEAFFGQGTRLTVV.

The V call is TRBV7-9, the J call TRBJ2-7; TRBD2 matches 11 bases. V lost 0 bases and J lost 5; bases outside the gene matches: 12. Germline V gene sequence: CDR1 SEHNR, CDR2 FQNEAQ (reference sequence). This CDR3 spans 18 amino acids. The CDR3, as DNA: TGTGCCAGCAGCTTAGCTCTAGGGACTAGCGGACGTAACGACGAGCAGTACTTC. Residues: CASSLALGTSGRNDEQYF.